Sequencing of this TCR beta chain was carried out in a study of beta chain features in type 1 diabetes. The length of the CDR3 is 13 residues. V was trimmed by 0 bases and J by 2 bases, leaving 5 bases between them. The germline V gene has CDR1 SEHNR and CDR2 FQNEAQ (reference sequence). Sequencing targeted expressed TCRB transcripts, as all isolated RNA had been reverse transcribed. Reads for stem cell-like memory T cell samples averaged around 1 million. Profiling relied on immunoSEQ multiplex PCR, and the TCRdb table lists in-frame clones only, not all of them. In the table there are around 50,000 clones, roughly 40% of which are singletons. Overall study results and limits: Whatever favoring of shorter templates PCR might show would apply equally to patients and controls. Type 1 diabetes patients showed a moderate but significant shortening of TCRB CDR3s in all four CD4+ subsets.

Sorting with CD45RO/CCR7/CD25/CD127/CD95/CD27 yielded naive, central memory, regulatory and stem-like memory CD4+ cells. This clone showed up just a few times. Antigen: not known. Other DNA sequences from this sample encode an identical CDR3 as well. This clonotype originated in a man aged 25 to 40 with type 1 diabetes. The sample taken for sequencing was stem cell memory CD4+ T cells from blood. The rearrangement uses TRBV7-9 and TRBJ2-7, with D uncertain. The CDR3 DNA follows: TGTGCCAGCAGCTTAGCTGGCCCCTACGAGCAGTACTTC. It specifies CASSLAGPYEQYF.